The 22 T cell receptor beta chains reported below all come from one sample, sequenced in a study. TCRdb used MiXCR to reprocess the 5' RACE reads, holding one entry per CDR3 protein. The table has about 62,000 distinct CDR3 sequences, nearly 30% seen once. Sequences were obtained from tumor-infiltrating naive CD4+ T cells sorted from the breast tumor. Subset reported: naive CD4+ T cells, CD4+CD45RA+CD25-. The receptors stem from a female donor with breast cancer.

This clonotype was seen only a few times. V and J are TRBV6-5 and TRBJ2-7; D possibly corresponds to TRBD2 (5 bases). Per germline, CDR1 MNHEY and CDR2 SVGAGI. Trimming took off 2 bases at V and 7 bases at J, with 15 bases between the two ends. This CDR3 spans 14 amino acids. The CDR3 nucleotides read TGTGCCAGCAGTTACGGGCCAGCGCCGGGGGAGCAGTACTTC. Amino acids: CASSYGPAPGEQYF.

The sample holds a few counts of this clonotype. This rearrangement joins TRBV20-1 to TRBJ2-1; D possibly corresponds to TRBD2 (6 bases). The CDR3 loop spans 11 amino acids. Germline CDR1 and CDR2: DFQATT and SNEGSKA (reference sequence). Trimming pared 5 bases from V and 9 bases from J, leaving 11 bases between. The CDR3 sequence is CSALRGFEQFF. The CDR3 DNA is TGCAGTGCTCTCCGGGGGTTTGAGCAGTTCTTC.

The chain joins TRBV9 to TRBJ2-1; 7 bases are a match to TRBD1. Germline-derived CDR1 and CDR2 are SGDLS and YYNGEE. V lost 3 bases and J lost 0; bases outside the gene matches: 6. The CDR3 runs to 16 residues. In DNA form, the CDR3 reads TGTGCCAGCAGCGCCAAGACAGGGAGCTCCTACAATGAGCAGTTCTTC. This sequence encodes CASSAKTGSSYNEQFF.

The chain has TRBV3-1 and TRBJ2-3, with unresolved D. Per germline, CDR1 LGHDT and CDR2 YNNKEL (reference sequence). The ends were cut back, 3 bases at V and 3 bases at J, with 4 bases in the middle. The CDR3 runs 12 residues. The CDR3 nucleotides are TGTGCCAGCAGCCAGAGAACAGATACGCAGTATTTT. It is translated as CASSQRTDTQYF.

This clonotype ranks as medium-sized. J is TRBJ1-2 and V is TRBV20-1, with TRBD1 matching over 7 bases. The CDR3 consists of 15 residues. Germline assignment: CDR1 DFQATT and CDR2 SNEGSKA (reference sequence). J gave up 1 base and V 1 base, and 6 bases lay outside the gene matches. The CDR3 is CSARATGRLNYGYTF. As DNA, the CDR3 is TGCAGTGCTAGAGCGACAGGGAGGCTTAACTATGGCTACACCTTC.

The chain combines TRBV24-1 with TRBJ2-1; 14 bases fit TRBD2. The trim removed 8 bases at V and 7 bases at J, leaving 12 bases unmatched. The germline V gene encodes CDR1 KGHDR and CDR2 SFDVKD. This CDR3 spans 17 amino acids. The CDR3 is CATIQTGGLAGVNEQFF. CDR3 in DNA: TGTGCCACCATACAGACCGGGGGACTAGCGGGAGTAAATGAGCAGTTCTTC.

A word on this clonotype: Given a much more abundant clone one base away, this may be a read error. The rearrangement links TRBV6-1 to TRBJ2-5; TRBD1 aligns across 8 bases. The CDR3 is 13 residues long. Germline CDR1 and CDR2: MNHNS and SASEGT. V was clipped by 8 bases and J by 6 bases; unmatched bases: 8. The CDR3 region is CASSGRGLKTQYF. The CDR3 coding sequence is TGTGCCAGCTCCGGCAGGGGGCTCAAGACCCAGTACTTC.

This clonotype came up a few times. The V call is TRBV4-3, the J call TRBJ1-1; D is perhaps TRBD1 (6 bases). CDR1 is LGHNA, CDR2 YSLEER, per germline. V gave up 3 bases and J gave up 3 bases, with 14 bases separating them. The CDR3 runs to 15 residues. The CDR3 region has the DNA TGCGCCAGCAGCCAGAGGGCGGGGGCGGACACTGAAGCTTTCTTT. Its protein is CASSQRAGADTEAFF.

This chain joins TRBV5-1 and TRBJ2-7; TRBD2 might be the D (6 bases). CDR1 and CDR2 from the germline V gene are SGHRS and YFSETQ. The CDR3 totals 16 residues. The V and J ends lost 4 bases and 0 bases respectively, with 17 bases between them. The CDR3 protein is CASSQRDSPLSYEQYF. The CDR3 DNA reads TGCGCCAGCAGCCAACGGGACTCACCCCTCTCCTACGAGCAGTACTTC.

This clonotype was picked up a small number of times. The J gene is TRBJ2-1, the V gene TRBV5-6; 8 nucleotides align to TRBD2. The CDR3 covers 22 residues. J gave up 4 bases and V 0 bases, and 24 bases lay outside the gene matches. CDR1 and CDR2 from the germline V gene are SGHDT and YYEEEE. For the CDR3, the DNA is TGTGCCAGCAGCTTGGTGGCGGGGGCGATAACCTTGAGCGGGAGCGGATACAATGAGCAGTTCTTC. Protein: CASSLVAGAITLSGSGYNEQFF.

This clonotype came up a few times. The chain uses TRBV6-5 and TRBJ2-4; D is ambiguous. Trimming left V 0 bases short and J 5 bases short, with 2 bases between. In germline, CDR1 is MNHEY, CDR2 SVGAGI. This CDR3 is 12 amino acids long. The CDR3 nucleotides read TGTGCCAGCAGTTACTCTCAAAACATTCAGTACTTC. It is translated as CASSYSQNIQYF.

In regard to this clonotype: The CDR3 end shows no conserved phenylalanine or tryptophan, and so a read error is likely. The DNA is omitted, as the CDR3 cannot be located on it reliably, and the CDR3 follows TCRdb's listing. The chain links TRBV7-9 to TRBJ2-3; the table's D call TRBD2 went unverified against the DNA. The CDR3 is made up of 15 amino acids, end residues included. Per germline, CDR1 SEHNR and CDR2 FQNEAQ (reference sequence). CDR3 amino acids: CASSSEGLAGGVPYL.

The chain joins TRBV28 to TRBJ2-7; 8 positions agree with TRBD2. Trimming took 5 bases from V and 7 from J; bases not matched to a gene: 13. The CDR3 has 15 residues. Germline-derived CDR1 and CDR2 are MDHEN and SYDVKM. Here the CDR3 DNA reads TGTGCCAGCAGTGTAGGGGTAGCGGGACCCCTGGAGCAGTACTTC. Translated, it gives CASSVGVAGPLEQYF.

This clonotype has only a few counts. CDR3 nucleotide sequence: TGTGCCAGCAGTCGCCCCCGGACAGGGAATGAAAAACTGTTTTTT. It specifies CASSRPRTGNEKLFF. J is TRBJ1-4 and V is TRBV2; TRBD1 aligns across 8 bases. Unmatched junction bases numbered 7, after V lost 5 bases and J lost 5 bases. The CDR3 contains 15 residues. The germline gives CDR1 SNHLY, CDR2 FYNNEI.

The rearrangement joins TRBV12-3 or TRBV12-4 to TRBJ1-1, with D perhaps matching TRBD1 (5 bases). The CDR3 is 12 amino acids. Trimming took off 4 bases at V and 4 bases at J, with 7 bases between the two ends. The CDR3 region has the DNA TGTGCCAGCAGTTACAGGTTCACTGAAGCTTTCTTT. It specifies CASSYRFTEAFF.

Many counts were recorded for this clonotype. V gene TRBV7-2 combines with J gene TRBJ1-2; no definite D call. CDR1 and CDR2 (germline): SGHTA, FQGNSA. The CDR3 spans 13 residues. The ends were cut back, 2 bases at V and 2 bases at J, with 6 bases in the middle. The DNA of the CDR3 is TGTGCCAGCAGCTTAAAACTGAACTATGGCTACACCTTC. Translation gives CASSLKLNYGYTF.

V usage is TRBV7-9 and J usage is TRBJ2-5; D is possibly TRBD1 (5 bases). The germline gives CDR1 SEHNR, CDR2 FQNEAQ (reference sequence). Trimming removed 5 bases at V and 7 bases at J, with 14 bases between. The CDR3 is made up of 13 amino acids. The CDR3 region is CASSPTGQGTQYF. CDR3 bases: TGTGCCAGCAGCCCGACTGGGCAGGGGACCCAGTACTTC.

The rearrangement uses TRBV7-9 and TRBJ2-1; D not certain. V was trimmed by 2 bases and J by 1 base, leaving 0 bases between them. The CDR3 spans 12 residues. Germline loops: CDR1 SEHNR, CDR2 FQNEAQ (reference sequence). CDR3 loop: CASSLSYNEQFF. The DNA of the CDR3 is TGTGCCAGCAGCTTATCCTACAATGAGCAGTTCTTC.

In its sample, this clonotype was seen many times. The rearrangement uses TRBV20-1 and TRBJ2-3; no firm D call. The V and J ends lost 3 bases and 1 base respectively, with 5 bases between them. The CDR3 runs to 12 residues. Germline assignment: CDR1 DFQATT and CDR2 SNEGSKA (reference sequence). The CDR3 DNA follows: TGCAGTGCTAGTGGGGGCACAGATACGCAGTATTTT. It specifies CSASGGTDTQYF.

This clonotype was observed a few times. The chain combines TRBV7-9 with TRBJ1-6; possible D gene TRBD1, 5 bases. Trimming took off 5 bases at V and 14 bases at J, with 19 bases between the two ends. The CDR3 consists of 14 residues. The germline V gene has CDR1 SEHNR and CDR2 FQNEAQ (reference sequence). CDR3 protein: CASSPGPIRETLHF. The CDR3 DNA reads as TGTGCCAGCAGCCCGGGACCCATCAGGGAAACCCTCCACTTT.

This rearrangement joins TRBV4-3 to TRBJ2-3, with TRBD1 as a possible D gene (6 bases). In germline, CDR1 is LGHNA, CDR2 YSLEER. V was cut by 3 bases and J by 6 bases, with 16 bases left in between. The length of the CDR3 is 15 residues. The CDR3 is CASSQGNDRTDTQYF. In nucleotides, the CDR3 is TGCGCCAGCAGCCAGGGAAATGACAGGACCGATACGCAGTATTTT.

Turning to this clonotype: In this CDR3 the conserved last residue, phenylalanine or tryptophan, is missing, so a read error is likely. The chain carries TRBV12-3 or TRBV12-4 and TRBJ1-2; TRBD1 aligns across 9 bases. V dropped 9 bases and J dropped 4; count of bases not matched to a gene: 6. The CDR3 runs to 13 residues. CDR3 protein: CASTVGQGYGYTY. CDR3 DNA sequence: TGTGCCAGTACCGTGGGACAGGGCTATGGCTACACCTAC.